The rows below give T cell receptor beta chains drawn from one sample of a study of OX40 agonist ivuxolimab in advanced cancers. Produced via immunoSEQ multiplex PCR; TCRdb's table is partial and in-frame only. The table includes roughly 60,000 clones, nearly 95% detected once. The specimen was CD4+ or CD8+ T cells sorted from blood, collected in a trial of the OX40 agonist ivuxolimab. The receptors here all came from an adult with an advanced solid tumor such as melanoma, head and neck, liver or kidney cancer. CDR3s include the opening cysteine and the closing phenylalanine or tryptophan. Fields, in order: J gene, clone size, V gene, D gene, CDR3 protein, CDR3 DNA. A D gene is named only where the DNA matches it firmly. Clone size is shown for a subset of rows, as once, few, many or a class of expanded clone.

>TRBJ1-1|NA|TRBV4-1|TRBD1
CASSPTGTDTEAFF
TGCGCCAGCAGCCCGACGGGGACAGACACTGAAGCTTTCTTT
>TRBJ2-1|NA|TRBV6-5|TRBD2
CASRLAGGNEQFF
TGTGCCAGCAGACTAGCGGGAGGCAATGAGCAGTTCTTC
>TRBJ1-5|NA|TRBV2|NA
CASSDRLGEPQHF
TGTGCCAGCAGTGATCGTCTTGGGGAGCCCCAGCATTTT
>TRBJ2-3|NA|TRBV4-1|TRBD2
CASSQGKGLAGDDTQYF
TGCGCCAGCAGCCAAGGGAAGGGACTAGCGGGAGACGATACGCAGTATTTT
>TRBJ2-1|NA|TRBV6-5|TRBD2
CASSTSGSAEQFF
TGTGCCAGTTCGACTAGCGGGAGCGCTGAGCAGTTCTTC
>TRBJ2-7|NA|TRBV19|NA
CASSQLSISLNEQYF
TGTGCCAGTAGCCAGTTGTCCATTTCCCTGAACGAGCAGTACTTC
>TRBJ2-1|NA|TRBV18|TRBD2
CASSGLAGEVYNEQFF
TGTGCCAGTTCGGGACTAGCGGGAGAAGTCTACAATGAGCAGTTCTTC
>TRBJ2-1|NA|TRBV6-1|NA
CASSEAGGVYNEQFF
TGTGCCAGCAGTGAAGCAGGCGGGGTTTACAATGAGCAGTTCTTC
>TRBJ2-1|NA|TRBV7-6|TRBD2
CASSLTPGLASEQFF
TGTGCCAGCAGCTTAACCCCGGGACTAGCAAGTGAGCAGTTCTTC
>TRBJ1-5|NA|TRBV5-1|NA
CASSWTGNSNQPQHF
TGCGCCAGCAGTTGGACGGGGAATAGCAATCAGCCCCAGCATTTT
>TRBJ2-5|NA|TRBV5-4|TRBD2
CASSLVSSGRGETQYF
TGTGCCAGCAGCTTGGTTTCTAGCGGGAGGGGAGAGACCCAGTACTTC
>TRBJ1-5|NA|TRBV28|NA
CASSLMGGSRQPQHF
TGTGCCAGCAGCCTTATGGGAGGGAGTCGGCAGCCCCAGCATTTT
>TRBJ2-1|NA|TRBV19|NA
CASSTGFSSYNEQFF
TGTGCCAGTAGTACAGGGTTTAGCTCCTACAATGAGCAGTTCTTC
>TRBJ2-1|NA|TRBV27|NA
CASSPSGRHDDEQFF
TGTGCCAGCAGCCCCTCGGGCCGGCATGATGATGAGCAGTTCTTC
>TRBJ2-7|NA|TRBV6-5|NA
CASSRDSYEQYF
TGTGCCAGCAGCAGGGACTCCTACGAGCAGTACTTC
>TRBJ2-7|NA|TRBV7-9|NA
CASSLVGPLYEQYF
TGTGCCAGCAGCTTAGTCGGGCCGCTCTACGAGCAGTACTTC
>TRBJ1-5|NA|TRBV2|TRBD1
CASSEEVGQGGEPQHF
TGTGCCAGCAGTGAAGAGGTCGGACAGGGTGGCGAGCCCCAGCATTTT
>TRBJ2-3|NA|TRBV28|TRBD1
CASSFNRGSTDTQYF
TGTGCCAGCAGTTTTAACAGGGGGAGCACAGATACGCAGTATTTT
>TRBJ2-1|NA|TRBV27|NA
CASSPRDEWWIDEQFF
TGTGCCAGCAGTCCAAGGGACGAGTGGTGGATCGATGAGCAGTTCTTC
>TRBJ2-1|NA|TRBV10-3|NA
CAISEGLYNEQFF
TGTGCCATCAGTGAGGGACTGTACAATGAGCAGTTCTTC
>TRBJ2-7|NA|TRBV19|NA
CASSHGQLFSEQYF
TGTGCCAGTAGCCATGGACAGTTATTCTCCGAGCAGTACTTC
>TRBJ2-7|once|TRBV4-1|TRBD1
CASSHGTGTISEQYF
TGCGCCAGCAGCCATGGGACAGGGACAATAAGCGAGCAGTACTTC
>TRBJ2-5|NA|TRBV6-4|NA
CASSDSNTKETQYF
TGTGCCAGCAGTGACTCGAACACCAAAGAGACCCAGTACTTC
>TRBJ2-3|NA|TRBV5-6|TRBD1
CASSLRDRERGTQYF
TGTGCCAGCAGCTTGCGGGACAGGGAAAGGGGTACGCAGTATTTT
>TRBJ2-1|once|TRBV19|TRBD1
CASSIDRQGSPNEQFF
TGTGCCAGTAGTATCGATCGACAGGGAAGTCCGAATGAGCAGTTCTTC
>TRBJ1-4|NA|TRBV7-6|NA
CASSLAGGGATNEKLFF
TGTGCCAGCAGCTTAGCCGGAGGGGGGGCCACTAATGAAAAACTGTTTTTT
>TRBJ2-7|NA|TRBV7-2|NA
CASSFTLNEQYF
TGTGCCAGCAGCTTCACCCTTAACGAGCAGTACTTC
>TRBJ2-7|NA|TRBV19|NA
CASSIVHIGGYEQYF
TGTGCCAGTAGTATAGTCCATATTGGCGGCTACGAGCAGTACTTC
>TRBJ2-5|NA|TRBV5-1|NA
CASSLGLFQETQYF
TGCGCCAGCAGCTTGGGGCTCTTCCAAGAGACCCAGTACTTC
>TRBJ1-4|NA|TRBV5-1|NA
CASSLERATTNEKLFF
TGCGCCAGCAGCTTGGAGAGGGCAACAACTAATGAAAAACTGTTTTTT
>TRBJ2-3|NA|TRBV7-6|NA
CASSLSSGSTDTQYF
TGTGCCAGCAGCCTCTCGAGCGGGAGCACAGATACGCAGTATTTT
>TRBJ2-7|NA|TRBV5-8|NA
CASTLEGFSYEQYF
TGTGCCAGCACCCTTGAGGGGTTCTCCTACGAGCAGTACTTC
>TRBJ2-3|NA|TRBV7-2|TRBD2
CASSPGGLAVGDTQYF
TGTGCCAGCAGCCCTGGGGGACTAGCGGTGGGGGATACGCAGTATTTT
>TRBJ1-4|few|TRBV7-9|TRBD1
CASKTGETEKLFF
TGTGCCAGTAAGACAGGGGAGACGGAAAAACTGTTTTTT
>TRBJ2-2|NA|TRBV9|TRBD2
CASSVSPTSGSPGELFF
TGTGCCAGCAGCGTGTCACCGACTAGCGGGAGCCCCGGGGAGCTGTTTTTT
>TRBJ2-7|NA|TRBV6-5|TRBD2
CASRKMTSGSLEQYF
TGTGCCAGCAGGAAAATGACTAGCGGGAGTCTCGAGCAGTACTTC
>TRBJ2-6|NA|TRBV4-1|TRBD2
CASSQEEGGGPGANVLTF
TGCGCCAGCAGCCAAGAGGAGGGCGGGGGGCCTGGGGCCAACGTCCTGACTTTC
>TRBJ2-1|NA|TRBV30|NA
CAGSWAYNEQFF
TGTGCTGGTAGCTGGGCCTACAATGAGCAGTTCTTC
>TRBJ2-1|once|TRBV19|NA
CASSILSVSYNEQFF
TGTGCCAGTAGTATACTAAGCGTCTCCTACAATGAGCAGTTCTTC
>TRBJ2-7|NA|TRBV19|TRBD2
CASSMVAGPYEQYF
TGTGCCAGTAGTATGGTAGCGGGGCCCTACGAGCAGTACTTC
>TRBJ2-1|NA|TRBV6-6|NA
CASSFRDHYNEQFF
TGTGCCAGCAGTTTCCGGGACCACTACAATGAGCAGTTCTTC
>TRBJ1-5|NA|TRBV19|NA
CASSAGSWGQPQHF
TGTGCCAGTAGTGCGGGTAGCTGGGGGCAGCCCCAGCATTTT
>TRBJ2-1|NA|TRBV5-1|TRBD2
CASSLDPSGLTYNEQFF
TGCGCCAGCAGCTTGGACCCTAGCGGGCTCACCTACAATGAGCAGTTCTTC